This T cell receptor beta chain stems from a study of regulatory T cells in long-lasting Graves disease. Time point noted: newly diagnosed GD, antithyroid drugs for less than 3 months. TCR sequences were obtained from RNA taken from PBMCs. Germline V gene data show CDR1 as MNHEY and CDR2 as SMNVEV (reference sequence). The CDR3 length is 15 residues. The V end lost 3 bases, the J end lost 3 bases, and 11 bases lay between the germline ends. The authors built TCR beta libraries using iRepertoire HTBI primers and Arm-PCR of CDR3 regions. TCRdb re-called the multiplex PCR reads through MiXCR, storing one row per CDR3 protein. The sample holds approximately 390,000 distinct CDR3 sequences, 15% to 20% seen once. This clonotype was seen only a few times. This sample was shared with a second study, whose subject was T cells in Graves' hyperthyroidism and ophthalmopathy.

The chain has TRBV27 and TRBJ2-2; D perhaps matches TRBD2 (7 bases). The clonotype was recovered from a woman between 18 and 29 years old with Graves disease. The material was peripheral blood mononuclear cells (PBMCs), obtained at new diagnosis, from a patient treated with antithyroid drugs. The CDR3 DNA is TGTGCCAGCAGTTTCCTAGGGGGGGACACCGGGGAGCTGTTTTTT. This codes for CASSFLGGDTGELFF.